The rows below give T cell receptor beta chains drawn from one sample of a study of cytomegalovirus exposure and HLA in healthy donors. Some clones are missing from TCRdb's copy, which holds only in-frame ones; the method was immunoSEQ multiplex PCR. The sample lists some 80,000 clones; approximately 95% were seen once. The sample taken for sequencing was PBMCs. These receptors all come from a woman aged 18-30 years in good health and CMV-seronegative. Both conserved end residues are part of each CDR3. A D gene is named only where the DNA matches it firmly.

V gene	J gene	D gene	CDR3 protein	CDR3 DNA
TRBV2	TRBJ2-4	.	CASSTKQVRRNIQYF	TGTGCCAGCAGTACTAAACAGGTCCGGAGAAACATTCAGTACTTC
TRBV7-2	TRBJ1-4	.	CASSYRATNEKLFF	TGTGCCAGCAGCTACAGGGCAACTAATGAAAAACTGTTTTTT
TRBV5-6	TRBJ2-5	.	CASSLGWQGETQYF	TGTGCCAGCAGCTTGGGTTGGCAGGGCGAGACCCAGTACTTC
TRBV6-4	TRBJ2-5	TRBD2	CASSGPGLFTETQYF	TGTGCCAGCAGCGGGCCGGGACTATTTACAGAGACCCAGTACTTC
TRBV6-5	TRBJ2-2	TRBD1	CASRRGQFLTGELFF	TGTGCCAGCAGACGGGGACAGTTCCTCACCGGGGAGCTGTTTTTT
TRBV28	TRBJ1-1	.	CASVAPGNTEAFF	TGTGCCAGCGTCGCCCCGGGGAACACTGAAGCTTTCTTT
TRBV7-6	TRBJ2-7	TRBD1	CASSFQPGQGYEQYF	TGTGCCAGCAGCTTCCAACCGGGACAGGGCTACGAGCAGTACTTC
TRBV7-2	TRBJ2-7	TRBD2	CASSSSGRYEQYF	TGTGCCAGCAGCTCAAGCGGGAGGTACGAGCAGTACTTC
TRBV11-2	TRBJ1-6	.	CASTAEIGSPLHF	TGTGCCAGCACCGCGGAGATCGGATCACCCCTCCACTTT
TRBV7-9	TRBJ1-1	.	CASRPDRPTEAFF	TGTGCCAGCAGACCCGACAGGCCCACTGAAGCTTTCTTT
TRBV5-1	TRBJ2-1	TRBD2	CASSYSGGVDEQFF	TGCGCCAGCAGCTATAGCGGGGGGGTTGATGAGCAGTTCTTC
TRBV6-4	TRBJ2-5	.	CARGGETQYF	TGTGCCAGGGGGGGAGAGACCCAGTACTTC
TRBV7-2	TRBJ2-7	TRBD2	CASSLPRGLAGGWREQYF	TGTGCCAGCAGCTTACCTAGGGGACTAGCGGGAGGATGGCGCGAGCAGTACTTC
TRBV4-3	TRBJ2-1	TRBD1	CASSPTGGDEQFF	TGCGCCAGCAGCCCGACAGGGGGCGATGAGCAGTTCTTC
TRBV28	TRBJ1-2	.	CASSLGATTNYGYTF	TGTGCCAGCAGTTTAGGGGCAACTACTAACTATGGCTACACCTTC
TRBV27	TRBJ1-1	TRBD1	CASKDRVRTEAFF	TGTGCCAGCAAAGACAGGGTGAGGACTGAAGCTTTCTTT
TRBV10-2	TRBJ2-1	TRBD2	CASSEWRGGYNEQFF	TGCGCCAGCAGTGAGTGGCGGGGGGGTTACAATGAGCAGTTCTTC
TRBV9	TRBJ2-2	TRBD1	CASSVVVTGGTGELFF	TGTGCCAGCAGCGTAGTGGTGACAGGGGGCACCGGGGAGCTGTTTTTT
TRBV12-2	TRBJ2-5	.	CASRTPRFTSGRARETQYF	TGTGCAAGTCGCACCCCACGGTTCACTAGCGGGAGGGCCAGGGAGACCCAGTACTTC
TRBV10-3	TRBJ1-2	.	CAISESGKGLNGYTF	TGTGCCATCAGTGAGTCGGGAAAAGGACTGAATGGCTACACCTTC
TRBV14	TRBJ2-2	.	CASSLGTFLDTGELFF	TGTGCCAGCAGCCTCGGGACTTTCCTTGACACCGGGGAGCTGTTTTTT
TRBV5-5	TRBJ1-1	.	CASGNWGQNTEAFF	TGTGCCAGCGGAAACTGGGGGCAAAACACTGAAGCTTTCTTT
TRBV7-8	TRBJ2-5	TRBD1	CASSLRTGVGETQYF	TGTGCCAGCAGCTTGAGGACAGGGGTGGGGGAGACCCAGTACTTC
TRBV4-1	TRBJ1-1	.	CASSQERGMNTEAFF	TGCGCCAGCAGCCAAGAACGCGGGATGAACACTGAAGCTTTCTTT
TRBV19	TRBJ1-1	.	CASSLTANTEAFF	TGTGCCAGTAGTCTCACAGCGAACACTGAAGCTTTCTTT
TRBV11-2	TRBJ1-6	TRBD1	CASRPDRGPNSPLHF	TGTGCCAGCAGACCAGACAGGGGCCCTAATTCACCCCTCCACTTT
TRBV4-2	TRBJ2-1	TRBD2	CASSWAGTSGNNEQFF	TGTGCCAGCAGCTGGGCCGGGACTAGCGGTAACAATGAGCAGTTCTTC
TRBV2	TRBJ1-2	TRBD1	CASSARQGSYYGYTF	TGTGCCAGCAGTGCCCGACAGGGTAGTTACTATGGCTACACCTTC
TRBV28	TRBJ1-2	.	CASRPPLQGYTF	TGTGCCAGCAGACCGCCCCTTCAGGGCTACACCTTC
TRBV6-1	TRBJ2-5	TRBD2	CASRERGLQETQYF	TGTGCCAGCAGAGAGCGGGGGCTTCAAGAGACCCAGTACTTC
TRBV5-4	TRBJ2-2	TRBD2	CASSLGQREIFGELFF	TGTGCCAGCAGCTTGGGGCAGCGGGAGATCTTCGGGGAGCTGTTTTTT
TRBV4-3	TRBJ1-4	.	CASSQDRPGKLFF	TGCGCCAGCAGCCAAGATCGGCCAGGAAAACTGTTTTTT
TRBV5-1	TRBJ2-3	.	CASSSAGGSTDTQYF	TGCGCCAGCAGCTCGGCAGGGGGGTCCACAGATACGCAGTATTTT
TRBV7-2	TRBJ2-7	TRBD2	CASSLGTSGSTGAF	TGTGCCAGCAGCTTGGGGACTAGCGGGAGCACCGGTGCCTTC
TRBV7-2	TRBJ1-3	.	CASSKGPGVSGNTIYF	TGTGCCAGCAGCAAGGGACCGGGAGTATCTGGAAACACCATATATTTT
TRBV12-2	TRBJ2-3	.	CASRLRKRGRTDTQYF	TGTGCAAGTCGCTTAAGAAAGCGGGGGAGAACAGATACGCAGTATTTT
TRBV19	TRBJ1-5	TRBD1	CASSIGQGFDNQPQHF	TGTGCCAGTAGTATAGGACAGGGTTTTGACAATCAGCCCCAGCATTTT
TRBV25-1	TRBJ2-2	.	CASSTFEGLNTGELFF	TGTGCCAGCAGTACGTTCGAGGGACTTAACACCGGGGAGCTGTTTTTT
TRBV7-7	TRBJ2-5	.	CASSLIFAAQETQYF	TGTGCCAGCAGCTTAATTTTTGCGGCTCAGGAGACCCAGTACTTC
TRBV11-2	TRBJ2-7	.	CASRLLAAYEQYF	TGTGCCAGCAGACTACTAGCCGCCTACGAGCAGTACTTC
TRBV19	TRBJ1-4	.	CASSVQGARMDLGKLFF	TGTGCCAGTAGTGTACAGGGCGCCCGGATGGATCTTGGAAAACTGTTTTTT